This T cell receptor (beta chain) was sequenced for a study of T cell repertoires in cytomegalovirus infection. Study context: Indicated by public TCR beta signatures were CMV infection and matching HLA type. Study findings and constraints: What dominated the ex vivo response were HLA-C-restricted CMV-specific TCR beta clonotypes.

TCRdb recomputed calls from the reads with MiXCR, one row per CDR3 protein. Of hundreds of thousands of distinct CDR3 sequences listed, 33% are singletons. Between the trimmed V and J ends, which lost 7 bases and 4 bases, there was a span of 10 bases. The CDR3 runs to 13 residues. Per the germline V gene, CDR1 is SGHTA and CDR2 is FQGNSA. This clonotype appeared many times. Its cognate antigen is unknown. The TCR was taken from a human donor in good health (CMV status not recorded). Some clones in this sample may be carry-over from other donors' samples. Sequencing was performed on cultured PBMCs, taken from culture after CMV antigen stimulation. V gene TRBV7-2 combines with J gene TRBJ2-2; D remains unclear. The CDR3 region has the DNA TGTGCCAGCAAACCCAGACTCACCGGGGAGCTGTTTTTT. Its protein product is CASKPRLTGELFF.